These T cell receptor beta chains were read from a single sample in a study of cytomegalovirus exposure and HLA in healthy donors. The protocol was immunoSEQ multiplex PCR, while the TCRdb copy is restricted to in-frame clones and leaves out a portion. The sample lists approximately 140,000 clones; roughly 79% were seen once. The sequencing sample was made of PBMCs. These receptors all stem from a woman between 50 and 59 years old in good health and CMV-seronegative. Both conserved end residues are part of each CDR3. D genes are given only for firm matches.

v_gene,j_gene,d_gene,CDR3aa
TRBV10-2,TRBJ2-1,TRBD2,CASTLAGDVYNEQFF
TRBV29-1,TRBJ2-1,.,CSVEDQGYNEQFF
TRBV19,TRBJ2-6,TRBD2,CASRPRGTSGLPRSGANVLTF
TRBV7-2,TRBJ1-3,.,CASSLVGLSSGNTIYF
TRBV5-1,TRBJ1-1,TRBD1,CASSSYRGTEAFF
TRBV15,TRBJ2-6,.,CATSSLQGSSGANVLTF
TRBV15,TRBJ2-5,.,CATSRRGPGQETQYF
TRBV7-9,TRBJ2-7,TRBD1,CASSGQGMYEQYF
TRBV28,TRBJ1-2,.,CASSLNYGYTF
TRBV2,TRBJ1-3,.,CASSESWGLDTIYF
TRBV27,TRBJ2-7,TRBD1,CASSLSGQAPYEQYF
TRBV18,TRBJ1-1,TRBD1,CASSSRTGARNTEAFF
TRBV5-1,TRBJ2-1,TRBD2,CASSLGLLAGLNEQFF
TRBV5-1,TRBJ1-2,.,CASSLVENYGYTF
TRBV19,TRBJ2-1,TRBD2,CASSNLGLAGGQVHNEQFF